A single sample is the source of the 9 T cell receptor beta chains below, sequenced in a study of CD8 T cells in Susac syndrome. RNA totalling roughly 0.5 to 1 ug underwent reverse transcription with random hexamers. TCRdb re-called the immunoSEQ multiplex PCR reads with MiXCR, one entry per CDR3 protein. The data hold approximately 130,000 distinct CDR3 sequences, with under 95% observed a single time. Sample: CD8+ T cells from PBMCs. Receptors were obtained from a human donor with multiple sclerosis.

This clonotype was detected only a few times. The DNA of the CDR3 is TGTGCCAGCAGCGAAGGACCACTAAACTACGAGCAGTACTTC. This codes for CASSEGPLNYEQYF. The chain carries TRBV7-2 and TRBJ2-7; D remains ambiguous. Looked up from germline, CDR1 is SGHTA and CDR2 is FQGNSA. The CDR3 covers 14 residues. V was pared by 5 bases and J by 3 bases, with 14 bases between.

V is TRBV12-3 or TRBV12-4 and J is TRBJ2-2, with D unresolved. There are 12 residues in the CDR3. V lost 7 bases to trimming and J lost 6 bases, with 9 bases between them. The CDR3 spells CASTFPPGELFF. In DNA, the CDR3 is TGTGCCAGCACTTTCCCCCCCGGGGAGCTGTTTTTT.

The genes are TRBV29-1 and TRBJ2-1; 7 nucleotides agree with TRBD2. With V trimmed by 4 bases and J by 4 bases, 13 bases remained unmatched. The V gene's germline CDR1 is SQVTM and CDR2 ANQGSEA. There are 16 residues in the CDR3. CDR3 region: CSVVPGPGGPYNEQFF. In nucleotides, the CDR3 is TGCAGCGTTGTCCCCGGCCCGGGAGGCCCTTACAATGAGCAGTTCTTC.

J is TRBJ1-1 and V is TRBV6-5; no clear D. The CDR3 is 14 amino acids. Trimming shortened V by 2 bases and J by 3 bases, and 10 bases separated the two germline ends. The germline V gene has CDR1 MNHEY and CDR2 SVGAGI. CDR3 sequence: CASSYNPDYTEAFF. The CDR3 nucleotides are TGTGCCAGCAGTTACAATCCAGACTACACTGAAGCTTTCTTT.

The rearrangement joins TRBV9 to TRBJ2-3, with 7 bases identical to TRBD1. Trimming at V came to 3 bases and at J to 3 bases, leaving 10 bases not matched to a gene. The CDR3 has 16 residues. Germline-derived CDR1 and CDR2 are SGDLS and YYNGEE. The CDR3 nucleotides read TGTGCCAGCAGCGAAGTTAGAGGGGGCGAGACAGATACGCAGTATTTT. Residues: CASSEVRGGETDTQYF.

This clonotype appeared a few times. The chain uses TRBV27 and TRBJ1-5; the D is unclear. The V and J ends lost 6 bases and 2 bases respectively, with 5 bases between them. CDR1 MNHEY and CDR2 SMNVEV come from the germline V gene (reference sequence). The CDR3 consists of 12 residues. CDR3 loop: CASSFGNQPQHF. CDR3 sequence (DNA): TGTGCCAGCAGCTTCGGCAATCAGCCCCAGCATTTT.

The CDR3 spells CSGRGVFAGQGTREVQETQYF. Here the CDR3 DNA reads TGCAGTGGGAGAGGTGTTTTTGCGGGACAGGGGACCCGGGAGGTCCAAGAGACCCAGTACTTC. V gene TRBV20-1 combines with J gene TRBJ2-5; TRBD1 matches at 10 bases. The CDR3 spans 21 residues. J lost 1 base, V lost 7 bases, and 27 bases had no gene match. The germline gives CDR1 DFQATT, CDR2 SNEGSKA (reference sequence).

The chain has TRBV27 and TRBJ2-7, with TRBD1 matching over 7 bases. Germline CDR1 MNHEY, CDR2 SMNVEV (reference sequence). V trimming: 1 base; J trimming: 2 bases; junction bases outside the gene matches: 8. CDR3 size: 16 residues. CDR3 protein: CASSLFSGGRAYEQYF. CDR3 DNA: TGTGCCAGCAGTTTATTCTCAGGGGGTAGGGCCTACGAGCAGTACTTC.

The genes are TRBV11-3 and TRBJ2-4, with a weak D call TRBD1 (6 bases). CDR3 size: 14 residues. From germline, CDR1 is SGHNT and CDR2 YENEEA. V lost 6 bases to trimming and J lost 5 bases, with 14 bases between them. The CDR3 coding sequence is TGTGCCAGCAGTCCTCGGGACACCCAAAACATTCAGTACTTC. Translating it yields CASSPRDTQNIQYF.